This entry concerns a single T cell receptor (beta chain). Its antigen is undetermined. These data are taken from a study of cytomegalovirus exposure and HLA in healthy donors. Trimming took 2 bases from V and 8 from J, leaving 16 bases between them. CDR3 length equals 15 residues. From germline, CDR1 is MNHNY and CDR2 SVGAGI (reference sequence). Primers included in the PCR were 60 Vbeta and 13 Jbeta primers. Clones were sequenced by immunoSEQ multiplex PCR, and TCRdb holds only the in-frame ones, with some missing. In the table there are approximately 190,000 clones, 85% to 90% of which are singletons. General study points: One later analysis reportedly identified an Asian-associated ancestry cluster that showed fewer N-insertions than the approximately 710-donor mean. A previous analysis found most TCR beta V segments productive roughly 90% or roughly 30% of the time. Confirmation was obtained in vitro that a few CMV-associated chains are specific for CMV antigens.

The material sequenced was PBMCs. V gene TRBV6-6 combines with J gene TRBJ1-5; D ambiguous. This receptor was obtained from a man aged 25-45 years in good health and CMV-seronegative. The CDR3 DNA follows: TGTGCCAGCAGTTACCCGGCTGGTCCTAGCGAGCCCCAGCATTTT. This sequence encodes CASSYPAGPSEPQHF.